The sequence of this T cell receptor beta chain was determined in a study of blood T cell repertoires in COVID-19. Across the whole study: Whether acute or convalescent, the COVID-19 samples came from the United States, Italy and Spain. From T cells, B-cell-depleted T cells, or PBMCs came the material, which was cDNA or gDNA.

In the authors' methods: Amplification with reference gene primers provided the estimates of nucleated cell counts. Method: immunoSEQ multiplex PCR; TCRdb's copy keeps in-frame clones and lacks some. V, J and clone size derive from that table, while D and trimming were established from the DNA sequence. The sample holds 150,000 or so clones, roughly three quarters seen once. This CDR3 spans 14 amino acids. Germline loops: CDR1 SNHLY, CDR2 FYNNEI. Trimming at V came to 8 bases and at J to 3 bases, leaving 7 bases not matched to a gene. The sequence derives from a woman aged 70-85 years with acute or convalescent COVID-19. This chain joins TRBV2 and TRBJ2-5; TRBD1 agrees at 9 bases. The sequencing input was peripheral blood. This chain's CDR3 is CASVPDRGKETQYF. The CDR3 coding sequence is TGTGCCAGCGTTCCGGACAGGGGCAAAGAGACCCAGTACTTC.